Below are 26 T cell receptor beta chains sequenced from a single sample in a study of shared clonotypes between healthy human individuals. Sequencing used immunoSEQ multiplex PCR; TCRdb keeps in-frame clones, though not all of them. The sample lists just over 2,000,000 clones; 95% were seen once. Source material: naive CD4+ T cells sorted from blood. Subset noted: CD45RA+ positively selected. The receptor set was obtained from a man between 18 and 29 years old in good health.

V and J are TRBV21-1 and TRBJ2-1. TRBV21-1 is tagged as a pseudogene. The length of the CDR3 is 14 residues. CDR3: CASSRQPYYNEQFF. CDR3 coding DNA: TGTGCCAGCAGCCGGCAGCCTTACTACAATGAGCAGTTCTTC.

A note on this clone: At the DNA level, this CDR3 is encoded by other sequences in the same sample as well. This chain links TRBV7-2 with TRBJ2-3, with D unresolved. There are 12 residues in the CDR3. V lost 5 bases, J lost 3 bases, and 6 bases lay in between. Germline assignment: CDR1 SGHTA and CDR2 FQGNSA. CDR3 sequence: CASSLSTDTQYF. CDR3 nucleotides: TGTGCCAGCAGCCTGTCGACAGATACGCAGTATTTT.

The chain uses TRBV9 and TRBJ2-2, with D possibly being TRBD2 (6 bases). Between the trimmed V and J ends, which lost 0 bases and 2 bases, there was a span of 11 bases. The CDR3 spans 16 residues. Germline V CDR1 and CDR2: SGDLS, YYNGEE. CDR3 amino acids: CASSVAGLRNTGELFF. The CDR3 bases are TGTGCCAGCAGCGTAGCGGGACTGCGAAACACCGGGGAGCTGTTTTTT.

The chain employs TRBV5-8 and TRBJ1-5; no clear D gene. V gave up 2 bases and J gave up 0 bases, with 9 bases separating them. The germline CDR1 and CDR2 sequences are SGHTS and YDEGEE. The CDR3 has 15 residues. As DNA, the CDR3 is TGTGCCAGCAGCTTTTCCGGGTATAGCAATCAGCCCCAGCATTTT. The encoded protein is CASSFSGYSNQPQHF.

Worth noting for this clone: Other nucleotide sequences from this sample produce the same CDR3. For the CDR3, the DNA is TGTGCCAGCAGCTTAGTAGCGGGGACCGCGAACACCGGGGAGCTGTTTTTT. Translation: CASSLVAGTANTGELFF. The rearrangement joins TRBV7-2 to TRBJ2-2; 8 bases are a match to TRBD2. Looked up from germline, CDR1 is SGHTA and CDR2 is FQGNSA. With V trimmed by 1 base and J by 0 bases, 4 bases remained unmatched. This CDR3 region has 17 residues.

The chain joins TRBV10-3 to TRBJ2-7, with TRBD1 matching over 9 bases. The CDR3 runs to 15 residues. Germline V gene lookup returns CDR1 ENHRY and CDR2 SYGVKD. With V trimmed by 6 bases and J by 2 bases, 8 bases remained unmatched. The CDR3: CAIRPGTGPTYEQYF. The DNA of the CDR3 is TGTGCCATCAGGCCCGGGACAGGGCCCACCTACGAGCAGTACTTC.

The chain is built from TRBV30 and TRBJ2-5; either TRBD1 or TRBD2 may supply D (5 bases each). Germline V gene lookup returns CDR1 GTSNPN and CDR2 SVGIG (reference sequence). The CDR3 spans 15 residues. Trimming removed 2 bases at V and 9 bases at J, with 22 bases between. This CDR3 is CAWSTTRTAVGAQYF. The CDR3, as DNA: TGTGCCTGGAGTACGACCCGGACGGCGGTGGGGGCCCAGTACTTC. Full variable domain (rest looked up from reference TRBV30 and TRBJ2-5): SQTIHQWPATLVQPVGSPLSLECTVEGTSNPNLYWYRQAAGRGLQLLFYSVGIGQISSEVPQNLSASRPQDRQFILSSKKLLLSDSGFYLCAWSTTRTAVGAQYFGPGTRLLVL.

The chain carries TRBV18 and TRBJ2-3, with D possibly being TRBD2 (5 bases). This CDR3 has 15 residues. The ends were cut back, 2 bases at V and 1 base at J, with 10 bases in the middle. Germline V lookup: CDR1 KGHSH, CDR2 LQKENI. Written as DNA, the CDR3 is TGTGCCAGCTCACCATATCCCGGGGGCACAGATACGCAGTATTTT. Translation: CASSPYPGGTDTQYF.

J is TRBJ1-5 and V is TRBV7-2, with a possible D match to TRBD1 (5 bases). The CDR3 totals 16 residues. Germline CDR1 reads SGHTA; CDR2 reads FQGNSA. Trimming removed 1 base from V and 5 bases from J, with 15 bases in between. The CDR3 reads CASSLVTGGIDQPQHF. CDR3 sequence (DNA): TGTGCCAGCAGCTTAGTCACTGGGGGAATCGATCAGCCCCAGCATTTT.

The V and J genes are TRBV5-1 and TRBJ2-7; D possibly uses TRBD1 or TRBD2 (5 bases each). Trimming stripped 6 bases from V and 7 bases from J, with 17 bases between. The CDR3 sequence is 13 residues long. CDR1 and CDR2 (germline): SGHRS, YFSETQ. The CDR3 sequence is CASNLGDWGEQYF. The DNA for the CDR3 is TGCGCCAGCAACCTCGGGGATTGGGGGGAGCAGTACTTC.

The gene calls are TRBV9 and TRBJ1-5; D unclear. Trimming removed 0 bases from V and 5 bases from J, with 12 bases in between. Germline CDR1 is SGDLS and CDR2 is YYNGEE. The length of the CDR3 is 15 residues. The CDR3 nucleotides read TGTGCCAGCAGCGTAGCGCCATCGAGGGATCAGCCCCAGCATTTT. Its protein product is CASSVAPSRDQPQHF.

This sequence joins TRBV10-1 and TRBJ2-1; TRBD2 might be the D (6 bases). Looked up from germline, CDR1 is WNHNN and CDR2 is SYGVQD (reference sequence). The length of the CDR3 is 17 residues. The ends were cut back, 10 bases at V and 8 bases at J, with 30 bases in the middle. The DNA of the CDR3 is TGCGCCATCCACCCGACTAGTACCTCCGGGGCATGCGATGAGCAGTTCTTC. This codes for CAIHPTSTSGACDEQFF.

V is TRBV5-4 and J is TRBJ2-3; 13 bases line up with TRBD2. The CDR3 extends over 16 amino acids. Unmatched junction bases numbered 4, after V lost 1 base and J lost 5 bases. Germline CDR1 is SGHNT and CDR2 is YYREEE (reference sequence). The CDR3 spells CASSLRTSGSLDTQYF. CDR3 bases: TGTGCCAGCAGCTTGAGGACTAGCGGGAGTTTAGATACGCAGTATTTT. Supplemented by reference TRBV5-4 and TRBJ2-3, the full variable domain reads ETGVTQSPTHLIKTRGQQVTLRCSSQSGHNTVSWYQQALGQGPQFIFQYYREEENGRGNFPPRFSGLQFPNYSSELNVNALELDDSALYLCASSLRTSGSLDTQYFGPGTRLTVL.

The rearrangement links TRBV4-1 to TRBJ2-3; TRBD2 aligns across 10 bases. The CDR3 sequence is 20 residues long. Germline V gene lookup returns CDR1 MGHRA and CDR2 YSYEKL. Trimming took 4 bases from V and 0 from J; bases not matched to a gene: 16. CDR3 protein: CASSLGVAGGPVTSTDTQYF. The DNA of the CDR3 is TGCGCCAGCAGCCTCGGAGTAGCGGGGGGCCCGGTTACTAGCACAGATACGCAGTATTTT.

V usage is TRBV29-1 and J usage is TRBJ2-2, with D maybe TRBD2 (5 bases). With 3 bases removed from V and 5 bases from J, the gap between germline ends came to 10 bases. The V gene's germline CDR1 is SQVTM and CDR2 ANQGSEA. The CDR3 length is 13 residues. The chain's CDR3 is CSVDGRTTGELFF. CDR3 bases: TGCAGCGTTGATGGTCGGACTACCGGGGAGCTGTTTTTT.

The chain couples TRBV29-1 to TRBJ2-3; 8 bases map to TRBD2. From germline, CDR1 is SQVTM and CDR2 ANQGSEA. V dropped 6 bases and J dropped 5; count of bases not matched to a gene: 10. CDR3 length: 14 amino acids. CDR3 sequence reads: CSVDTSGQGDTQYF. The CDR3 nucleotides are TGCAGCGTAGACACTAGCGGCCAAGGAGATACGCAGTATTTT.

The chain recombines TRBV30 with TRBJ2-7; 9 bases fit TRBD1. Trimming at V came to 5 bases and at J to 3 bases, leaving 2 bases not matched to a gene. Per the germline V gene, CDR1 is GTSNPN and CDR2 is SVGIG (reference sequence). This CDR3 region has 12 residues. The CDR3 reads CAWRDRDYEQYF. In DNA form, the CDR3 reads TGTGCCTGGCGGGACAGGGACTACGAGCAGTACTTC.

About this clone: A read error is possible here, since a much larger clone lies one base away. The CDR3 does not close with the conserved phenylalanine or tryptophan, likely indicating a read error. This rearrangement joins TRBV5-4 to TRBJ1-6; no definite D call. Germline V CDR1 and CDR2: SGHNT, YYREEE (reference sequence). The germline V and J ends were trimmed by 0 bases and 10 bases, with 8 bases remaining between them. This CDR3 spans 13 amino acids. As DNA, the CDR3 is TGTGCCAGCAGCTTGGAGACAAGCTCACCCCTCCACTCT. It specifies CASSLETSSPLHS.

The J gene is TRBJ1-4, the V gene TRBV11-2, with D tentatively TRBD1 (6 bases). This CDR3 has 14 residues. V gave up 5 bases and J gave up 10 bases, with 17 bases separating them. Germline-derived CDR1 and CDR2 are SGHAT and FQNNGV. The CDR3 loop is CASSPGQREGKLFF. CDR3 DNA: TGTGCCAGCAGCCCCGGACAGCGGGAGGGAAAACTGTTTTTT.

This chain uses TRBV30 with TRBJ2-5; unclear D gene. Germline V gives CDR1 GTSNPN, CDR2 SVGIG (reference sequence). V was cut by 1 base and J by 4 bases, with 4 bases left in between. CDR3 size: 11 residues. CDR3 region: CAWSAPETQYF. CDR3 DNA sequence: TGTGCCTGGAGTGCCCCAGAGACCCAGTACTTC. Based on the CDR3 plus reference TRBV30 and TRBJ2-5, the full variable domain is SQTIHQWPATLVQPVGSPLSLECTVEGTSNPNLYWYRQAAGRGLQLLFYSVGIGQISSEVPQNLSASRPQDRQFILSSKKLLLSDSGFYLCAWSAPETQYFGPGTRLLVL.

This chain connects TRBV27 to TRBJ1-4; 7 bases are a match to TRBD1. The germline gives CDR1 MNHEY, CDR2 SMNVEV (reference sequence). The CDR3 is 15 residues long. J was trimmed by 3 bases and V by 4 bases; bases with no gene match: 5. In DNA, the CDR3 is TGTGCCAGCAGTTCGAGACAGGGCCCTAATGAAAAACTGTTTTTT. This sequence encodes CASSSRQGPNEKLFF. The full variable domain, in which reference TRBV27 and TRBJ1-4 provide the parts outside the CDR3, is EAQVTQNPRYLITVTGKKLTVTCSQNMNHEYMSWYRQDPGLGLRQIYYSMNVEVTDKGDVPEGYKVSRKEKRNFPLILESPSPNQTSLYFCASSSRQGPNEKLFFGSGTQLSVL.

The rearrangement joins TRBV18 to TRBJ2-3, with D maybe TRBD2 (6 bases). The CDR3 has 15 amino acids. With 6 bases removed from V and 5 bases from J, the gap between germline ends came to 18 bases. Germline V gene sequence: CDR1 KGHSH, CDR2 LQKENI. The CDR3 protein is CASSPGEGGKDTQYF. The CDR3 region has the DNA TGTGCCAGCTCCCCCGGCGAAGGAGGGAAAGATACGCAGTATTTT.

The chain employs TRBV19 and TRBJ1-6; the D gene is possibly TRBD1 (5 bases). Trimming shortened V by 4 bases and J by 7 bases, and 14 bases separated the two germline ends. CDR3 length equals 15 residues. The germline V gene has CDR1 LNHDA and CDR2 SQIVND (reference sequence). CDR3 DNA: TGTGCCAGTAGTACCCACTTGGGGGACAATTCACCCCTCCACTTT. Protein: CASSTHLGDNSPLHF.

This clone was detected once. V is TRBV18 and J is TRBJ1-2; 12 bases are shared with TRBD1. This CDR3 contains 15 residues. Germline V lookup: CDR1 KGHSH, CDR2 LQKENI. The J segment lost 7 bases and the V segment lost 2 bases, leaving 5 bases of the junction unmatched. DNA of the CDR3: TGTGCCAGCTCACCAATTGAGGGACAGGGGGCTGGCTACACCTTC. It encodes CASSPIEGQGAGYTF.

Concerning this clone: This CDR3 is also generated by other DNA sequences in the sample. The chain combines TRBV9 with TRBJ2-3; D is undetermined. The CDR3 length is 15 residues. Trimming pared 0 bases from V and 0 bases from J, leaving 8 bases between. CDR1 is SGDLS, CDR2 YYNGEE, per germline. The CDR3 coding sequence is TGTGCCAGCAGCGTAGGATCCTCCAGCACAGATACGCAGTATTTT. Translated: CASSVGSSSTDTQYF.

The chain couples TRBV4-3 to TRBJ2-3; the D gene is possibly TRBD2 (6 bases). Germline V lookup: CDR1 LGHNA, CDR2 YSLEER. Trimming took off 1 base at V and 0 bases at J, with 17 bases between the two ends. The CDR3 sequence is 18 residues long. The CDR3 region is CASSQGVYGSPSTDTQYF. The CDR3, as DNA: TGCGCCAGCAGCCAAGGAGTCTACGGGAGCCCTAGCACAGATACGCAGTATTTT.